This TCR beta chain comes out of a study of blood T cell repertoires in COVID-19. Looking at the study overall: PBMCs, B-cell-depleted T cells, or T cells were the source of the cDNA or gDNA that made up the material.

Authors' data handling: Reference gene primers were amplified, and this amplification served to estimate nucleated cell counts. Sequenced by immunoSEQ multiplex PCR; TCRdb stores in-frame clones only, minus some. V, J and clone size are those of that table, while D and trimming were read from the DNA. The sample has roughly 200,000 clones; around 87% are singletons. Germline CDR1 and CDR2: KGHSH and LQKENI. Between the trimmed V and J ends, which lost 2 bases and 4 bases, there was a span of 15 bases. The CDR3 is 15 residues long. The chain links TRBV18 to TRBJ2-7; TRBD2 is a possible D gene (5 bases). The sequencing sample was made of peripheral blood. The TCR comes from a man in his 60s who had recovered from COVID-19. Written as DNA, the CDR3 is TGTGCCAGCTCACCAGGTCTGTCGGACTTATACGAGCAGTACTTC. The encoded protein is CASSPGLSDLYEQYF.